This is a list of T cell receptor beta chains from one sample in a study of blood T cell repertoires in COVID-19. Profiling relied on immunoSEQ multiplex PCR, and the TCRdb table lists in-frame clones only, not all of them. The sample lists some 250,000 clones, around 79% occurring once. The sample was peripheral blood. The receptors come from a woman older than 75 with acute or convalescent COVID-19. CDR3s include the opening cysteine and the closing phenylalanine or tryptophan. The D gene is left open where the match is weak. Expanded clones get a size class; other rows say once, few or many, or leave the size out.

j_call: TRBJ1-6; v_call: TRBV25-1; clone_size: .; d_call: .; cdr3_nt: TGTGCCAGCAGTGAATGGGGACAAAGGAATTCACCCCTCCACTTT; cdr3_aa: CASSEWGQRNSPLHF
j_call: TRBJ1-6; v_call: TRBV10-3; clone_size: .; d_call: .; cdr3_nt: TGTGCCACCAGGGACAACTCTAATTCACCCCTCCACTTT; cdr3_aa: CATRDNSNSPLHF
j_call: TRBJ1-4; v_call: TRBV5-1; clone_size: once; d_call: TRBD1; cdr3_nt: TGCGCCAGCACGCGACAGGGGGCGCTTGGAGAAAAACTGTTTTTT; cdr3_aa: CASTRQGALGEKLFF
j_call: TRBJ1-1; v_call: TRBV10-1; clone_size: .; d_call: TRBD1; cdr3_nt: TGCGCCAGCAGCGACAGGGTGACTGAAGCTTTCTTT; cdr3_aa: CASSDRVTEAFF
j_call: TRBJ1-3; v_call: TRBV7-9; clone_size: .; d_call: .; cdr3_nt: TGTGCCAGCAGCTTAGCACGCGGGAGCTCTGGAAACACCATATATTTT; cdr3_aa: CASSLARGSSGNTIYF
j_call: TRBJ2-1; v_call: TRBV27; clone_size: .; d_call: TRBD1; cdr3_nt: TGTGCCAGCACCATGAGAGGGTGGGGGACAGGGATAAGCAATGAGCAGTTCTTC; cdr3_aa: CASTMRGWGTGISNEQFF
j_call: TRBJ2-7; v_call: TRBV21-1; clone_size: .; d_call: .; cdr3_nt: TGTGCCAGCAGCAAAGTCGATTTAAAAGGGCTGGGAGCCTACGAGCAGTACTTC; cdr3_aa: CASSKVDLKGLGAYEQYF
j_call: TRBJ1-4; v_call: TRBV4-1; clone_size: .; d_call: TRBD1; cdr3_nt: TGCGCCAGCAGCCAAGACTCATACAGGGGGATTGAAAAACTGTTTTTT; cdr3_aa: CASSQDSYRGIEKLFF
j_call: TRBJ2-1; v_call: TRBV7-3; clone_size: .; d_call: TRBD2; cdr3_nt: TGTGCCAGCAGCTTAGGTCCCCTAAGGCGGGGGGGGTCCTACAATGAGCAGTTCTTC; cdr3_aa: CASSLGPLRRGGSYNEQFF
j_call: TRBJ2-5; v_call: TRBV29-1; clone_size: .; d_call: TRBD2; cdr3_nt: TGCAGCGTTGAACCACCTCCGGGAGGGGAGACCCAGTACTTC; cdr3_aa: CSVEPPPGGETQYF
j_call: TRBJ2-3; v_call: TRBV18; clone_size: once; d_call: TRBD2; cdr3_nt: TGTGCCAGCTCACCATCGACCTTGGGAGGGGTCACAGATACGCAGTATTTT; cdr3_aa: CASSPSTLGGVTDTQYF
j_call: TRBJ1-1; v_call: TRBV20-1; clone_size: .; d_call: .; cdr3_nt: TGCAGTGCTAACGGGAACACTGAAGCTTTCTTT; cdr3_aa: CSANGNTEAFF
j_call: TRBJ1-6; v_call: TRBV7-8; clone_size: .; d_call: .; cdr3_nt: TGTGCCAGCAGCGCCAACAGGGACTCACCCCTCCACTTT; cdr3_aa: CASSANRDSPLHF
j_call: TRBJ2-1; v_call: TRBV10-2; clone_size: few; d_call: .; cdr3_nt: TGCGCCAGCAGTGAGTCATTGGGCAGGGGGGTCTATGAGCAGTTCTTC; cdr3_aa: CASSESLGRGVYEQFF
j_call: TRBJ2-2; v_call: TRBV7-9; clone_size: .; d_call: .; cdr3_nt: TGTGCCAGCAGCTTAAGAGGGTTGGCGACCGGGGAGCTGTTTTTT; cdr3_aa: CASSLRGLATGELFF
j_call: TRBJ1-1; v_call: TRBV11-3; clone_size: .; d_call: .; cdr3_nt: TGTGCCAGCAGCTTAGATCGGGCTACGACAGCTGATCCGAACACTGAAGCTTTCTTT; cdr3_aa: CASSLDRATTADPNTEAFF
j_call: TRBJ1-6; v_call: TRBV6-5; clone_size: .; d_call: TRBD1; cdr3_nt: TGTGCCAGCCGACCCGGACAGGGGGGTTCACCCCTCCACTTT; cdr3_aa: CASRPGQGGSPLHF
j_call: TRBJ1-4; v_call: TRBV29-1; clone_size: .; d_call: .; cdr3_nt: TGCAGCGTCGTGAGGGACTCCCTAAGGGGCGAAAAACTGTTTTTT; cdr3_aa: CSVVRDSLRGEKLFF
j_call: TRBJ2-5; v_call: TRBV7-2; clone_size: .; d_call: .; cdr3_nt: TGTGCCAGCAGCTTACCGCCGACAGGTTTGCGAGAGACCCAGTACTTC; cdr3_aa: CASSLPPTGLRETQYF
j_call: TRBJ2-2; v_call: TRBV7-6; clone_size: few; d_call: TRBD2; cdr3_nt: TGTGCCAGCAGCGTGGCGGGAGGGAACACCGGGGAGCTGTTTTTT; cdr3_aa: CASSVAGGNTGELFF
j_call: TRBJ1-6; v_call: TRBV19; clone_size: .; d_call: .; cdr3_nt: TGTGCCAGTAGTACCCAGGGGTATGGTTCACCCCTCCACTTT; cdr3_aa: CASSTQGYGSPLHF
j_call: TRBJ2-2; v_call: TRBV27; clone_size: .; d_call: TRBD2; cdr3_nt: TGTGCCAGCAGTCCTAGCGGGAGGGCCTTCGGGGAGCTGTTTTTT; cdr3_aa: CASSPSGRAFGELFF
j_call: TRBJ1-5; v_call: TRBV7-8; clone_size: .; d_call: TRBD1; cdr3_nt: TGTGCCAGCAGCCCGGGACAGGGAAGGGGTCAGCCCCAGCATTTT; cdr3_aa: CASSPGQGRGQPQHF
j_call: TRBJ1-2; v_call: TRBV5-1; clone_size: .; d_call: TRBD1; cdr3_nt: TGCGCCAGCAGCCACGGGACAGGGGGCTATGGCTACACCTTC; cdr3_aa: CASSHGTGGYGYTF
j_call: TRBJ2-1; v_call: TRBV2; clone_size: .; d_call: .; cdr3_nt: TGTGCCAGCAGTGAAAGAAAGAGCGGATCCTACAATGAGCAGTTCTTC; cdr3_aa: CASSERKSGSYNEQFF
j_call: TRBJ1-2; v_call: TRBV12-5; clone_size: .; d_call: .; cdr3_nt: TGTGCTAGTGGTTTGACTAGGGGGAAGGTTTATGGCTACACCTTC; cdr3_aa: CASGLTRGKVYGYTF
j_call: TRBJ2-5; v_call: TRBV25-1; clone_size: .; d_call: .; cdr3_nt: TGTGCCAGCAGTGAATTTCCATTTGGGGCAGGGGAGACCCAGTACTTC; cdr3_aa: CASSEFPFGAGETQYF
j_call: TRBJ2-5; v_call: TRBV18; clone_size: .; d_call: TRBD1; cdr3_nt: TGTGCCAGCTCTAAGACAGGGGGGGAGACCCAGTACTTC; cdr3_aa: CASSKTGGETQYF
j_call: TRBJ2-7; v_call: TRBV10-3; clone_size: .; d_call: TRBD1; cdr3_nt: TGTGCCATCAGTGGGGACAGGGGCGGTGAGCAGTACTTC; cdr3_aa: CAISGDRGGEQYF
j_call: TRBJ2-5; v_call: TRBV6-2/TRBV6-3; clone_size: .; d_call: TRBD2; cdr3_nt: TGTGCCAGCAGTTACTCGACTAGCTCGACTCCCCAAGAGACCCAGTACTTC; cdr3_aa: CASSYSTSSTPQETQYF
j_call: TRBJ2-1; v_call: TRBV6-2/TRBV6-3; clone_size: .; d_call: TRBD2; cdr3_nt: TGTGCCAGCAGTTACTCTTCGTGGCCGCGGGGGAATGAGCAGTTCTTC; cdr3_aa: CASSYSSWPRGNEQFF
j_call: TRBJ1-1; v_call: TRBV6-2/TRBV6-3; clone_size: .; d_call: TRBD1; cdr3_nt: TGTGCCAGCAGTTGGGGACAGACGAACACTGAAGCTTTCTTT; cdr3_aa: CASSWGQTNTEAFF
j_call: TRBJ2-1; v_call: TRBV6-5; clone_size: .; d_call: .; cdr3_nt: TGTGCCAGCTCAAGATACAAGACCTACAATGAGCAGTTCTTC; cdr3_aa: CASSRYKTYNEQFF
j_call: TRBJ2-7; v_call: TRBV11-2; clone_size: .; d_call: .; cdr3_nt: TGTGCCAGCACCCTCCGCTGGGGCGCTGGCTACGAGCAGTACTTC; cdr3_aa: CASTLRWGAGYEQYF
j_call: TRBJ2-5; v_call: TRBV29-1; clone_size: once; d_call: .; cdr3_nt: TGCAGCGCCAGCTCCCGACAGGCAGAGACCCAGTACTTC; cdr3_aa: CSASSRQAETQYF